The text below deals with one T cell receptor (beta chain). This sample was included in a study of blood T cell repertoires in COVID-19. Background on the study: Sites across the United States, Italy and Spain contributed samples from acute and convalescent COVID-19. Sample material is recorded as cDNA or gDNA derived from T cells, B-cell-depleted T cells, or PBMCs.

This CDR3 is built from 15 residues. Germline V gene lookup returns CDR1 SGHRS and CDR2 YFSETQ. After removal of 4 bases from V and 2 bases from J, the junction contained 5 bases not matched to a gene. In the authors' workflow: Amplification of reference gene primers was used by the study to estimate nucleated cell counts. Generated by immunoSEQ multiplex PCR, the TCRdb table keeps only in-frame clones and is missing some. The V and J calls and clone size are taken from that table; D and trimming were inferred from the DNA. The table lists tens of thousands of clones, around nine tenths of them singletons.

The origin of this receptor is a human donor in a cohort sampled during active COVID-19. Source material: peripheral blood. The chain combines TRBV5-1 with TRBJ2-1; 8 nucleotides agree with TRBD2. The chain's CDR3 is CASSVDSGAYNEQFF. CDR3 coding DNA: TGCGCCAGCAGCGTAGATAGCGGGGCCTACAATGAGCAGTTCTTC.